Below, one TCR beta chain is given with its context. The antigen is undetermined. These data are taken from a study of naive and memory T cell subsets. Findings of the study overall: From naive to CM, EM and EMRA, diversity decreased and Gini increased.

The CDR3 spans 18 residues. V shed 0 bases, J shed 0 bases, and the junction held 7 bases outside the gene matches. The V gene's germline CDR1 is MNHEY and CDR2 SMNVEV (reference sequence). The beta constant-region primer was an equimolar mix of two oligonucleotides covering TRBC1 and TRBC2. TCRdb used MiXCR to reprocess the UMI-ligation and nested PCR reads, holding one entry per CDR3 protein. The table lists 37,000 or so distinct CDR3 sequences, roughly 15% of them singletons, with 20% to 25% in the top ten. This receptor was taken from a human donor in good health. The specimen sequenced was effector memory CD4+ T cells from blood. Subset defined: effector memory, CD45RA- CD27-. The V gene is TRBV27, the J gene TRBJ2-3; 9 nucleotides match TRBD1. The DNA of the CDR3 is TGTGCCAGCAGTTTATCACCCCCGGGACAGGGAAGCACAGATACGCAGTATTTT. Translating it yields CASSLSPPGQGSTDTQYF.